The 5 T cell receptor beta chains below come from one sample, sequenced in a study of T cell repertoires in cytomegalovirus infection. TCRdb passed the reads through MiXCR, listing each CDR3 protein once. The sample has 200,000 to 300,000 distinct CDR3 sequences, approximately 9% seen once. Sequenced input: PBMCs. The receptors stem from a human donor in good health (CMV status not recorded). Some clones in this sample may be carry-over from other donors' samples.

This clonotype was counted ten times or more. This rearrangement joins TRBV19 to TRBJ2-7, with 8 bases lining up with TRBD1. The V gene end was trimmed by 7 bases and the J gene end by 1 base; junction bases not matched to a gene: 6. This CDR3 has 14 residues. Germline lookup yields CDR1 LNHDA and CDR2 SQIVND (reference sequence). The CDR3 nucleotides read TGTGCCAGTACCGACAGGGGAAGTTCCTACGAGCAGTACTTC. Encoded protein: CASTDRGSSYEQYF.

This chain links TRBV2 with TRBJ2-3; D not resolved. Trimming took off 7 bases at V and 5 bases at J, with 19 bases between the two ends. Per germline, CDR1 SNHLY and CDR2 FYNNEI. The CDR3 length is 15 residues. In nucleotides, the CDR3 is TGTGCCAGCAAGGCGGACCTCCCTCCAGGAGATACGCAGTATTTT. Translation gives CASKADLPPGDTQYF.

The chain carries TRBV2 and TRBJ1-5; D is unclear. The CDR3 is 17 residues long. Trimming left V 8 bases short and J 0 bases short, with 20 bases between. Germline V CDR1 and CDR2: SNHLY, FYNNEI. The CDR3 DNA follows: TGTGCCAGCGGAAGGGAGCGCAATACTTATAGCAATCAGCCCCAGCATTTT. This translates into CASGRERNTYSNQPQHF.

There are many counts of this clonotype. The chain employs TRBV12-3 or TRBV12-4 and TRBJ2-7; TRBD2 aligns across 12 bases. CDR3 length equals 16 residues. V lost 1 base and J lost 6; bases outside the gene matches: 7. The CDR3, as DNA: TGTGCCAGCAGTTTAGTTCCTAGCGGGAGGGCCAGCGAGCAGTACTTC. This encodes CASSLVPSGRASEQYF.

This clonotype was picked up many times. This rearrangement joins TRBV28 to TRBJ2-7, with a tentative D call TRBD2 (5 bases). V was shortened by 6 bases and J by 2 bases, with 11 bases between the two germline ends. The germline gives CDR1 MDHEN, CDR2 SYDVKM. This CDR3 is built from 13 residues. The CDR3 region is CASSLSGAYEQYF. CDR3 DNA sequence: TGTGCCAGCAGCTTAAGCGGCGCCTACGAGCAGTACTTC.